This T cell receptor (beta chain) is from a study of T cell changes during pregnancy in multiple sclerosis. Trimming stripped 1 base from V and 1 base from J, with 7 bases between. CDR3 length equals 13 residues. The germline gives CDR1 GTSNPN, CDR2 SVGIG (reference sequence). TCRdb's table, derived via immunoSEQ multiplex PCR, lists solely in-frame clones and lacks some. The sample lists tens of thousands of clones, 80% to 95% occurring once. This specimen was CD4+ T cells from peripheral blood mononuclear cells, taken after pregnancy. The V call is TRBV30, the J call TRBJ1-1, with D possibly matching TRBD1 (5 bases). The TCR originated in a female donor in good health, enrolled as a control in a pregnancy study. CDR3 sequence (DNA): TGTGCCTGGAGTGCAGGGTGGAACACTGAAGCTTTCTTT. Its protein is CAWSAGWNTEAFF.